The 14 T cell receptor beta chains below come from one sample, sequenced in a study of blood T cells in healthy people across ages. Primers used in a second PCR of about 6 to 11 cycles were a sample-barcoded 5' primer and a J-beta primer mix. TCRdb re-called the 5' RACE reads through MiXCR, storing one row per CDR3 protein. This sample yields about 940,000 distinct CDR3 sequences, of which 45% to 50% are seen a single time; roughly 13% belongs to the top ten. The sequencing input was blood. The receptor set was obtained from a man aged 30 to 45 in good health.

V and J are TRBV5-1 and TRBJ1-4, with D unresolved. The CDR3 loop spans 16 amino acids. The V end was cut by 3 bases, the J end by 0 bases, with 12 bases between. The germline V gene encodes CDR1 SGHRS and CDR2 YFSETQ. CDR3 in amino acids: CASSSGTRATNEKLFF. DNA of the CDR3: TGCGCCAGCAGCTCTGGCACGAGGGCAACTAATGAAAAACTGTTTTTT. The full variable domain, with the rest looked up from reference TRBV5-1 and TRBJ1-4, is KAGVTQTPRYLIKTRGQQVTLSCSPISGHRSVSWYQQTPGQGLQFLFEYFSETQRNKGNFPGRFSGRQFSNSRSEMNVSTLELGDSALYLCASSSGTRATNEKLFFGSGTQLSVL.

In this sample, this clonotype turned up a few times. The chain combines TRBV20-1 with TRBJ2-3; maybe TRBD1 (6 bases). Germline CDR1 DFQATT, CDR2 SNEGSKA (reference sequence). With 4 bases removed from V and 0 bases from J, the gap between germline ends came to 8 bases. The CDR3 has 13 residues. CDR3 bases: TGCAGTGCTAAGGGGGATAGCACAGATACGCAGTATTTT. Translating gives CSAKGDSTDTQYF.

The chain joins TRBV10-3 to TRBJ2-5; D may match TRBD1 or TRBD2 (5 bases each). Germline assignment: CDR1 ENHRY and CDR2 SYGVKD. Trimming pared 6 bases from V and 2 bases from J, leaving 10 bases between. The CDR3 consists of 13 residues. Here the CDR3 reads CAIRSGTQETQYF. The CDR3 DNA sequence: TGTGCCATCAGGTCAGGGACGCAAGAGACCCAGTACTTC.

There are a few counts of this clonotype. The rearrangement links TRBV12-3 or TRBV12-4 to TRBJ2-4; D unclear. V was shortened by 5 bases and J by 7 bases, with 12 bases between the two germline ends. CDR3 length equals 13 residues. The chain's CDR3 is CASSPNSGNIQYF. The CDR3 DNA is TGTGCCAGCAGTCCCAACTCGGGCAACATTCAGTACTTC.

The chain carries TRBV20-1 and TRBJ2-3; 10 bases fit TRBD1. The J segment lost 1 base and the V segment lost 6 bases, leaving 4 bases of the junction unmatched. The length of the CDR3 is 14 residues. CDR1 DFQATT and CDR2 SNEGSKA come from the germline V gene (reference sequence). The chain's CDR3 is CSAHGTGGTDTQYF. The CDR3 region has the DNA TGCAGTGCCCATGGGACAGGGGGCACAGATACGCAGTATTTT.

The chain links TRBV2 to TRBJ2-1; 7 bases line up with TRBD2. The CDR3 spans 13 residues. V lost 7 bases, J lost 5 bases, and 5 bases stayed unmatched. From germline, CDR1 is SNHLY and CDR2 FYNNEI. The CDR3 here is CASIGAGDNEQFF. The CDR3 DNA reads TGTGCCAGCATCGGGGCGGGAGACAATGAGCAGTTCTTC.

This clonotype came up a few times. CDR3 protein: CASSDSFQPQHF. CDR3 nucleotides: TGTGCCAGCAGCGACAGTTTTCAGCCCCAGCATTTT. The J gene is TRBJ1-5, the V gene TRBV6-1; a weak D match, TRBD1 (5 bases). CDR1 is MNHNS and CDR2 is SASEGT in the germline V gene. The CDR3 length is 12 residues. The ends were cut back, 6 bases at V and 6 bases at J, with 9 bases in the middle.

DNA for the CDR3: TGTGCCACCAGCTTAGGGAGGCAGGGAATACACGAGCAGTACTTC. It is translated as CATSLGRQGIHEQYF. The chain links TRBV15 to TRBJ2-7, with D maybe TRBD2 (6 bases). Germline assignment: CDR1 LNHNV and CDR2 YYDKDF (reference sequence). The CDR3 sequence is 15 residues long. V was trimmed by 5 bases and J by 5 bases, leaving 19 bases between them.

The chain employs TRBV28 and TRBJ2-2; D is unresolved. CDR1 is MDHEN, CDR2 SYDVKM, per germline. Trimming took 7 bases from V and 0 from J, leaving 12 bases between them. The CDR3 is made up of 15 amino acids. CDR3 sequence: CASIPWASNTGELFF. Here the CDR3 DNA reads TGTGCCAGCATTCCCTGGGCCTCGAACACCGGGGAGCTGTTTTTT.

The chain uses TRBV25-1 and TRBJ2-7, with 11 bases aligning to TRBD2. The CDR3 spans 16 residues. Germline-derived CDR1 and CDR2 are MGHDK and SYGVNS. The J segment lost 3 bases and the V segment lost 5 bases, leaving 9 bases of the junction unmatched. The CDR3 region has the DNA TGTGCCAGCAGTCTTAGCGGGGGGGCGCTTTACTACGAGCAGTACTTC. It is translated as CASSLSGGALYYEQYF.

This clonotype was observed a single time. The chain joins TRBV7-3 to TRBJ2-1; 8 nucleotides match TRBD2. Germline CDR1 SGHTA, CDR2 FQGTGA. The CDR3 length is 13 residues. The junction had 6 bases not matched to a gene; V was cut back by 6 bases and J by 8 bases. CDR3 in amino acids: CASRSGTSYEQFF. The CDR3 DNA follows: TGTGCCAGCAGGTCCGGGACTAGTTATGAGCAGTTCTTC.

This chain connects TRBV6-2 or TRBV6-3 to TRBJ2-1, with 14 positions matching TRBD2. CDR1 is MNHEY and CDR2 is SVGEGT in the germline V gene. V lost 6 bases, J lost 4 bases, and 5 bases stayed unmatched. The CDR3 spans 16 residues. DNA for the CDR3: TGTGCCAGCAGCCGGTGGACTAGCGGGGGGTACAATGAGCAGTTCTTC. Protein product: CASSRWTSGGYNEQFF.

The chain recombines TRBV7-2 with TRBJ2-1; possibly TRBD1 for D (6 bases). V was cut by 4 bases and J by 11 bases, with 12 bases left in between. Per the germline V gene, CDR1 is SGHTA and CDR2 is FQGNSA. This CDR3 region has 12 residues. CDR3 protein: CASSSPGTQQFF. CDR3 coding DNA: TGTGCCAGCAGCTCCCCCGGGACACAGCAGTTCTTC.

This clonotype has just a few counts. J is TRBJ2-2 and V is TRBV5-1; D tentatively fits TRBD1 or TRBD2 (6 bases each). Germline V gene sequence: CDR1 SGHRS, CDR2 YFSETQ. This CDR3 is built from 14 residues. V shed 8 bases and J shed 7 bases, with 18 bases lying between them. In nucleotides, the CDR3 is TGCGCCAGTATCAGGACAGCGGGCGGCGGGGAGCTGTTTTTT. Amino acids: CASIRTAGGGELFF.